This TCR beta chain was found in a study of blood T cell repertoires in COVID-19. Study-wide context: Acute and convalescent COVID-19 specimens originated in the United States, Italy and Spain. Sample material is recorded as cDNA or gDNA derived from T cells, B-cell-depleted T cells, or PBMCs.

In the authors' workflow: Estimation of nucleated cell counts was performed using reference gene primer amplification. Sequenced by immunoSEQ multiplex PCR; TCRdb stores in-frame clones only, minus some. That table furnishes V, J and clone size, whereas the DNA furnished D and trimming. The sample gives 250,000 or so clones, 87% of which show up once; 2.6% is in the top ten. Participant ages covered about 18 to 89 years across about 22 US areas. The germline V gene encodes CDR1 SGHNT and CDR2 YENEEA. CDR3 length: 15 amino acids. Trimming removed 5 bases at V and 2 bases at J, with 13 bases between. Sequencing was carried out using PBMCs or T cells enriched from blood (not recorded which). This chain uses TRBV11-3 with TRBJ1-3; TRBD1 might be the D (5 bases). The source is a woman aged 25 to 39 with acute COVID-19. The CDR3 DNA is TGTGCCAGCAGCAACGACAGTCCCCCTGGAAACACCATATATTTT. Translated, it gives CASSNDSPPGNTIYF.